Presented here are 18 T cell receptor beta chains from one specimen sequenced in a study of blood T cell repertoires in COVID-19. Sequencing used immunoSEQ multiplex PCR; TCRdb keeps in-frame clones, though not all of them. The table lists hundreds of thousands of clones, 88% of them singletons, with 6% to 8% in the top ten. Material for sequencing was peripheral blood. The receptor set was obtained from a woman aged 70-85 years with COVID-19, enrolled during active disease.

This clone is a singleton in its sample. The chain is built from TRBV30 and TRBJ2-7; the D gene is possibly TRBD1 (6 bases). With 0 bases removed from V and 9 bases from J, the gap between germline ends came to 30 bases. In germline, CDR1 is GTSNPN, CDR2 SVGIG (reference sequence). The CDR3 length is 18 residues. CDR3 region: CAWSVRLPGTKSEPGQYF. Here the CDR3 DNA reads TGTGCCTGGAGTGTACGGCTTCCCGGGACAAAATCGGAGCCGGGGCAGTACTTC.

In its sample, this clone was seen once. The gene calls are TRBV6-2 or TRBV6-3 and TRBJ1-5; no firm D call. The germline V gene encodes CDR1 MNHEY and CDR2 SVGEGT. The CDR3 extends over 14 amino acids. The germline V and J ends were trimmed by 3 bases and 3 bases, with 9 bases remaining between them. The CDR3 sequence is CASSYGQVNQPQHF. CDR3 DNA sequence: TGTGCCAGCAGTTATGGGCAGGTCAATCAGCCCCAGCATTTT.

The chain joins TRBV5-6 to TRBJ2-3, with 8 bases fitting TRBD2. CDR1 is SGHDT and CDR2 is YYEEEE in the germline V gene. The CDR3 loop spans 16 amino acids. Unmatched junction bases numbered 6, after V lost 1 base and J lost 2 bases. CDR3 loop: CASSLQAGAHTDTQYF. The DNA for the CDR3 is TGTGCCAGCAGCTTGCAAGCGGGGGCCCACACAGATACGCAGTATTTT.

Notes on this clone: A much bigger clone sits one base away, suggesting this may be a read error. In DNA, the CDR3 is TGCGCCAGCAGCTTGGGACAGGGAGACATGAACACTGAAGCTTTCTTT. This codes for CASSLGQGDMNTEAFF. The chain carries TRBV5-1 and TRBJ1-1; 7 bases match TRBD1. Germline V gives CDR1 SGHRS, CDR2 YFSETQ. The CDR3 has 16 residues. After removal of 0 bases from V and 0 bases from J, the junction contained 5 bases not matched to a gene.

The chain has TRBV6-5 and TRBJ1-2; no definite D call. The germline CDR1 and CDR2 sequences are MNHEY and SVGAGI. Trimming took 0 bases from V and 7 from J, leaving 15 bases between them. This CDR3 contains 15 residues. CDR3 amino acids: CASSYSRGLGSGYTF. The CDR3 nucleotides read TGTGCCAGCAGTTACTCGAGAGGTTTAGGGAGTGGCTACACCTTC.

The rearrangement uses TRBV19 and TRBJ1-5; no clear D. The CDR3 extends over 15 amino acids. Germline CDR1 reads LNHDA; CDR2 reads SQIVND (reference sequence). V was pared by 1 base and J by 6 bases, with 13 bases between. The CDR3 spells CASSIGAGPLQPQHF. CDR3 coding DNA: TGTGCCAGTAGTATAGGGGCAGGCCCTCTTCAGCCCCAGCATTTT.

The rearrangement uses TRBV9 and TRBJ1-1, with D possibly matching TRBD1 (5 bases). Trimming removed 4 bases at V and 4 bases at J, with 11 bases between. The V gene's germline CDR1 is SGDLS and CDR2 YYNGEE. The CDR3 runs 13 residues. The CDR3 DNA reads as TGTGCCAGCAGCCGGGAGGGGAGCACTGAAGCTTTCTTT. Translating gives CASSREGSTEAFF.

The chain employs TRBV4-3 and TRBJ1-2; D remains unclear. Germline-derived CDR1 and CDR2 are LGHNA and YSLEER. The CDR3 has 11 amino acids. V was pared by 2 bases and J by 9 bases, with 7 bases between. CDR3 sequence (DNA): TGCGCCAGCAGCCAATCAGGCCGCTACACCTTC. Protein sequence: CASSQSGRYTF.

The chain combines TRBV4-3 with TRBJ1-1; 8 bases agree with TRBD1. CDR3 length: 13 residues. The trim removed 3 bases at V and 3 bases at J, leaving 0 bases unmatched. Germline-derived CDR1 and CDR2 are LGHNA and YSLEER. CDR3 protein: CASSQDRDTEAFF. Here the CDR3 DNA reads TGCGCCAGCAGCCAGGACAGGGACACTGAAGCTTTCTTT.

Only one count was recorded for this clone. The chain joins TRBV12-3 or TRBV12-4 to TRBJ2-5; maybe TRBD1 (6 bases). V lost 7 bases and J lost 3, with 9 bases in between. This CDR3 has 12 amino acids. The CDR3 DNA follows: TGTGCCAGCATGGGGGCCGAAGAGACCCAGTACTTC. It codes for CASMGAEETQYF.

The chain combines TRBV7-2 with TRBJ2-7, with 10 nucleotides matching TRBD2. The CDR3 loop spans 15 amino acids. The V and J ends lost 2 bases and 5 bases, in that order; junction bases with no gene match: 6. Germline V gene data show CDR1 as SGHTA and CDR2 as FQGNSA. CDR3 sequence: CASSLKGGLADEQYF. Here the CDR3 DNA reads TGTGCCAGCAGCTTAAAAGGTGGACTAGCGGACGAGCAGTACTTC.

This chain uses TRBV9 with TRBJ2-1; weak D call: TRBD2 (7 bases). The V gene's germline CDR1 is SGDLS and CDR2 YYNGEE. The CDR3 extends over 15 amino acids. The V gene lost 4 bases and the J gene lost 9 bases, with 20 bases spanning the gap. The CDR3 here is CASSPRSGGGSEQFF. Here the CDR3 DNA reads TGTGCCAGCAGCCCGCGCTCGGGGGGCGGTAGTGAGCAGTTCTTC.

V usage is TRBV10-2 and J usage is TRBJ1-2; 10 bases line up with TRBD1. This CDR3 comprises 13 residues. V was pared by 4 bases and J by 8 bases, with 4 bases of the junction left unmatched. In germline, CDR1 is WSHSY, CDR2 SAAADI. This CDR3 is CASSGQGARGYTF. The CDR3 bases are TGCGCCAGCAGTGGACAGGGGGCAAGAGGCTACACCTTC.

This chain links TRBV19 with TRBJ2-1, with D possibly matching TRBD1 (6 bases). Per germline, CDR1 LNHDA and CDR2 SQIVND (reference sequence). Trimming stripped 1 base from V and 10 bases from J, with 8 bases between. The CDR3 runs to 12 residues. The CDR3 DNA sequence: TGTGCCAGTAGTATAGTAGGGGGAGAGCAGTTCTTC. This sequence encodes CASSIVGGEQFF.

This clone was detected ten times or more. The rearrangement uses TRBV11-2 and TRBJ2-7; 10 bases are shared with TRBD2. This CDR3 contains 15 residues. J was trimmed by 6 bases and V by 6 bases; bases with no gene match: 11. CDR1 is SGHAT and CDR2 is FQNNGV in the germline V gene. The CDR3 coding sequence is TGTGCCAGCAGGATTACAGCGGGGGGGCTTGGCGAGCAGTACTTC. This encodes CASRITAGGLGEQYF.

The chain recombines TRBV7-8 with TRBJ2-3; TRBD1 matches at 10 bases. V shed 5 bases and J 2 bases; nucleotides not matched to a gene: 7. Per germline, CDR1 SGHVS and CDR2 FQNEAQ. This CDR3 is 16 amino acids long. This CDR3 is CASSRGQGPDTDTQYF. CDR3 sequence (DNA): TGTGCCAGCAGCCGGGGACAGGGGCCTGACACAGATACGCAGTATTTT.

This sequence joins TRBV28 and TRBJ1-1; 7 bases agree with TRBD1. V was clipped by 5 bases and J by 5 bases; unmatched bases: 5. The CDR3 is 13 amino acids. The germline V gene encodes CDR1 MDHEN and CDR2 SYDVKM. The CDR3: CASSMTGRTEAFF. The CDR3 nucleotides read TGTGCCAGCAGTATGACAGGGAGGACTGAAGCTTTCTTT.

V gene TRBV2 combines with J gene TRBJ2-1; weak D call: TRBD2 (5 bases). V lost 6 bases and J 1 base, leaving 7 bases between the germline ends. CDR1 and CDR2 from the germline V gene are SNHLY and FYNNEI. This CDR3 has 13 amino acids. For the CDR3, the DNA is TGTGCCAGCAGACCGGGATCCTACAATGAGCAGTTCTTC. Its translation is CASRPGSYNEQFF.